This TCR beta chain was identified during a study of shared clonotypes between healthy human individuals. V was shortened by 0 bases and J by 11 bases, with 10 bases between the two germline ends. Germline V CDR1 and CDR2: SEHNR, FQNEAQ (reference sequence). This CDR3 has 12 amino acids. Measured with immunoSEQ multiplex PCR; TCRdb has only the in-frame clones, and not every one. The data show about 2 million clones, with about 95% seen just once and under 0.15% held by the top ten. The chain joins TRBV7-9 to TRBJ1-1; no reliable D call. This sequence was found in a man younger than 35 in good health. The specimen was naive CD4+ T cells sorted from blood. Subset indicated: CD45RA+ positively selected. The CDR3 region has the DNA TGTGCCAGCAGCTTAGCTGGAGAATTGGCTTTCTTT. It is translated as CASSLAGELAFF.